Listed below are T cell receptor beta chains from one sample, sequenced in a study of OX40 agonist ivuxolimab in advanced cancers. Sequencing used immunoSEQ multiplex PCR; TCRdb keeps in-frame clones, though not all of them. This table holds just over 20,000 clones, about 89% found once. The sequencing here drew on CD4+ or CD8+ T cells sorted from blood, taken in a trial of the OX40 agonist ivuxolimab. The source of these receptors is an adult with an advanced solid tumor such as melanoma, head and neck, liver or kidney cancer. CDR3s include the opening cysteine and the closing phenylalanine or tryptophan. The D gene is left open where the match is weak. Size is omitted from some rows. Given values are once, few, many or a class for expanded clones.

J gene	clone size	V gene	D gene	CDR3 protein	CDR3 DNA
TRBJ1-1	-	TRBV7-6	-	CASSLEGTNTEAFF	TGTGCCAGCAGCTTAGAGGGGACGAACACTGAAGCTTTCTTT
TRBJ2-1	-	TRBV7-9	TRBD2	CASSYSLGLAGDYNEQFF	TGTGCCAGCAGCTATAGCCTCGGACTAGCGGGGGACTACAATGAGCAGTTCTTC
TRBJ2-3	-	TRBV4-1	TRBD2	CASSQVGTSYTDTQYF	TGCGCCAGCAGCCAAGTAGGGACTAGCTACACAGATACGCAGTATTTT
TRBJ2-5	-	TRBV29-1	-	CSVEGRVETQYF	TGCAGCGTTGAAGGTCGAGTTGAGACCCAGTACTTC
TRBJ2-5	-	TRBV7-9	-	CASSPRSSGTGETQYF	TGTGCCAGCAGCCCACGGTCAAGCGGTACCGGGGAGACCCAGTACTTC
TRBJ1-1	few	TRBV6-1	-	CASSGWMNTEAFF	TGTGCCAGCAGTGGGTGGATGAACACTGAAGCTTTCTTT
TRBJ2-4	-	TRBV6-1	TRBD2	CASSEAASGGDIQYF	TGTGCCAGCAGTGAAGCAGCTAGCGGGGGGGACATTCAGTACTTC
TRBJ1-1	-	TRBV6-5	-	CASSRGPNTEAFF	TGTGCCAGCAGTAGGGGACCAAACACTGAAGCTTTCTTT
TRBJ2-1	-	TRBV4-2	-	CASSQDDNEQFF	TGTGCCAGCAGCCAAGATGACAATGAGCAGTTCTTC
TRBJ2-7	-	TRBV30	TRBD1	CAWSGQGYTTYEQYF	TGTGCCTGGAGTGGACAGGGTTACACAACCTACGAGCAGTACTTC
TRBJ1-1	-	TRBV5-6	-	CASSFGTEAFF	TGTGCCAGCAGCTTTGGGACTGAAGCTTTCTTT
TRBJ1-5	-	TRBV4-1	-	CASSRMGDYSNQPQHF	TGCGCCAGCAGCCGGATGGGAGACTATAGCAATCAGCCCCAGCATTTT
TRBJ1-3	-	TRBV6-1	-	CASRTDSYGNTIYF	TGTGCCAGCAGGACGGACAGTTATGGAAACACCATATATTTT
TRBJ2-1	-	TRBV27	TRBD2	CASTPLAGAYNEQFF	TGTGCCAGCACCCCTCTAGCGGGGGCCTACAATGAGCAGTTCTTC
TRBJ2-1	once	TRBV10-1	-	CASSDVRGPTYNEQFF	TGCGCCAGCAGTGACGTCCGGGGGCCTACCTACAATGAGCAGTTCTTC
TRBJ1-2	once	TRBV5-4	-	CASSPTGFLNYGYTF	TGTGCCAGCAGCCCTACAGGGTTTTTGAACTATGGCTACACCTTC
TRBJ2-1	-	TRBV6-5	-	CASSYGPNEQFF	TGTGCCAGCAGTTACGGGCCGAATGAGCAGTTCTTC
TRBJ2-3	-	TRBV5-5	-	CASSLGWGGTDTQYF	TGTGCCAGCAGCTTAGGGTGGGGTGGCACAGATACGCAGTATTTT
TRBJ2-5	-	TRBV19	-	CASSMGRTHLAETQYF	TGTGCCAGTAGTATGGGGAGAACCCATTTGGCCGAGACCCAGTACTTC
TRBJ2-3	once	TRBV9	-	CASSVDSTDTQYF	TGTGCCAGCAGCGTCGACTCCACAGATACGCAGTATTTT
TRBJ2-1	-	TRBV7-9	-	CASSLALSEWQFF	TGTGCCAGCAGCTTAGCTCTCTCGGAGTGGCAGTTCTTC
TRBJ2-3	-	TRBV27	-	CASRTSGGSDTQYF	TGTGCCAGCCGGACCTCCGGAGGGTCAGATACGCAGTATTTT
TRBJ2-2	-	TRBV6-5	-	CASSYESGNTGELFF	TGTGCCAGCAGTTACGAGTCGGGGAACACCGGGGAGCTGTTTTTT
TRBJ1-1	-	TRBV6-5	-	CASSYSLIGVGTEAFF	TGTGCCAGCAGTTACTCTTTGATCGGGGTAGGGACTGAAGCTTTCTTT
TRBJ1-1	-	TRBV5-5	-	CASSFLIATMNTEAFF	TGTGCCAGCAGCTTTTTGATTGCTACTATGAACACTGAAGCTTTCTTT
TRBJ1-2	-	TRBV6-1	TRBD1	CASSEVTGALGYTF	TGTGCCAGCAGTGAAGTGACAGGGGCCCTAGGCTACACCTTC
TRBJ2-7	-	TRBV9	TRBD2	CASSGGTSGAYEQYF	TGTGCCAGCAGCGGAGGGACTAGCGGGGCCTACGAGCAGTACTTC
TRBJ2-1	-	TRBV9	-	CASSVEQFNEQFF	TGTGCCAGCAGCGTAGAACAGTTCAATGAGCAGTTCTTC
TRBJ1-5	-	TRBV7-2	TRBD1	CASSPYLGQGANQPQHF	TGTGCCAGCAGCCCCTACCTCGGACAGGGGGCCAATCAGCCCCAGCATTTT
TRBJ1-1	-	TRBV5-8	-	CASSYPSLNTEAFF	TGTGCCAGCAGCTACCCGTCCCTGAACACTGAAGCTTTCTTT
TRBJ1-1	-	TRBV11-2	-	CASSYLGTLGNTEAFF	TGTGCCAGCAGCTACCTCGGGACCCTAGGGAACACTGAAGCTTTCTTT
TRBJ1-2	-	TRBV15	-	CATKTPTGYTF	TGTGCCACCAAAACCCCAACCGGCTACACCTTC
TRBJ1-1	-	TRBV4-2	-	CASRKGYPGKGTEAFF	TGTGCCAGCAGAAAGGGGTACCCGGGGAAAGGCACTGAAGCTTTCTTT
TRBJ2-2	-	TRBV2	-	CASGYRELFF	TGTGCCAGCGGGTACAGGGAGCTGTTTTTT
TRBJ2-1	-	TRBV19	TRBD2	CASSSGGSYNEQFF	TGTGCCAGTAGCAGCGGGGGGAGTTACAATGAGCAGTTCTTC
TRBJ1-1	-	TRBV5-8	-	CASTPLRGSTEAFF	TGTGCCAGCACCCCTTTACGGGGTAGCACTGAAGCTTTCTTT
TRBJ1-1	-	TRBV5-1	-	CASSPMGSWMKAFF	TGCGCCAGCAGCCCGATGGGGTCTTGGATGAAGGCTTTCTTT
TRBJ2-7	-	TRBV19	-	CASSPPAPYEQYF	TGTGCCAGTAGTCCTCCGGCCCCCTACGAGCAGTACTTC
TRBJ2-2	-	TRBV30	-	CAWSLGQPTGELFF	TGTGCCTGGAGCCTAGGACAGCCCACCGGGGAGCTGTTTTTT
TRBJ2-7	-	TRBV19	-	CASSDKPTREQYF	TGTGCCAGTAGCGACAAACCAACCAGGGAGCAGTACTTC
TRBJ2-2	-	TRBV7-2	-	CASSLVVGYTGELFF	TGTGCCAGCAGCTTAGTTGTGGGATACACCGGGGAGCTGTTTTTT